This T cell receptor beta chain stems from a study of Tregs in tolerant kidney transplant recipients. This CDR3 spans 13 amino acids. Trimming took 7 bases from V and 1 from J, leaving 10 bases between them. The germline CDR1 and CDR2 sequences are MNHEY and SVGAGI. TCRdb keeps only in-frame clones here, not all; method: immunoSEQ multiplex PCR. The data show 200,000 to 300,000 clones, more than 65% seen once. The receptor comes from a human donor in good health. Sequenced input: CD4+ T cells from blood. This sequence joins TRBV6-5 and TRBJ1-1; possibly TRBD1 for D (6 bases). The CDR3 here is CASTGQPNTEAFF. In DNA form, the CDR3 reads TGTGCCAGCACCGGACAGCCGAACACTGAAGCTTTCTTT.